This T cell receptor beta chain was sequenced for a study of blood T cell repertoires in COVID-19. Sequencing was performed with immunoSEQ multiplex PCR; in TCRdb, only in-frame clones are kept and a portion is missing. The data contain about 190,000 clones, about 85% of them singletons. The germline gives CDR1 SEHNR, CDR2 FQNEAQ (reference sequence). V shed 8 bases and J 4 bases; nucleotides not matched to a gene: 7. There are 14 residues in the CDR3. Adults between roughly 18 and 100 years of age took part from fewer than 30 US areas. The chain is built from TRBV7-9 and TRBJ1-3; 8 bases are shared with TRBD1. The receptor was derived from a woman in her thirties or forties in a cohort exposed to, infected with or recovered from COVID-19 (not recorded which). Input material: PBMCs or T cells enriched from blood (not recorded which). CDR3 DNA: TGTGCCAGCGACAGGGGATCGCTGGGAAACACCATATATTTT. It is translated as CASDRGSLGNTIYF.